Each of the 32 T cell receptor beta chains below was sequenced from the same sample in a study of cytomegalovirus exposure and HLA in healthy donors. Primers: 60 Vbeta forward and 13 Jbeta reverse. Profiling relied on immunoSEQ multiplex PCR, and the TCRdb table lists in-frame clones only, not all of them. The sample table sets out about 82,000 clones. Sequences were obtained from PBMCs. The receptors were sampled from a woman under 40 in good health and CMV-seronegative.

CDR3 region: CASSQGQGNEQFF. The CDR3 DNA is TGCGCCAGCAGCCAGGGACAGGGAAATGAGCAGTTCTTC. This rearrangement joins TRBV4-1 to TRBJ2-1; 9 nucleotides align to TRBD1. This CDR3 spans 13 amino acids. The V segment lost 3 bases and the J segment 7 bases; nucleotides outside the gene matches: 1. The V gene's germline CDR1 is MGHRA and CDR2 YSYEKL.

The CDR3 sequence: CASSQTQGPGHTEAFF. DNA of the CDR3: TGTGCCAGCTCACAAACGCAGGGGCCGGGGCACACTGAAGCTTTCTTT. The J gene is TRBJ1-1, the V gene TRBV18; a possible D gene is TRBD1 (6 bases). With 4 bases removed from V and 3 bases from J, the gap between germline ends came to 18 bases. Per germline, CDR1 KGHSH and CDR2 LQKENI. The CDR3 has 16 residues.

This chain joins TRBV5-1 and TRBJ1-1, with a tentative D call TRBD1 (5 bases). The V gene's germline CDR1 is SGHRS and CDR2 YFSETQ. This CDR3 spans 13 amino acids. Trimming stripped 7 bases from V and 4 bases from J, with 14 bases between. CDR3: CASLPSGGTEAFF. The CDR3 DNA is TGCGCCAGCTTACCGTCGGGGGGCACTGAAGCTTTCTTT.

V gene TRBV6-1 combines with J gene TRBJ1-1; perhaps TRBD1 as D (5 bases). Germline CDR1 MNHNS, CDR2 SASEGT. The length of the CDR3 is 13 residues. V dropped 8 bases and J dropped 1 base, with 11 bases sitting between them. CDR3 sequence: CASVYDRNTEAFF. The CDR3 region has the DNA TGTGCCAGCGTCTATGACAGGAACACTGAAGCTTTCTTT.

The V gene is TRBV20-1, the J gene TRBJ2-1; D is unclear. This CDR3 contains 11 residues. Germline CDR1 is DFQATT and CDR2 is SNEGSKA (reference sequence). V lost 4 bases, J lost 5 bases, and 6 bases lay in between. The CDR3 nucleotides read TGCAGTGCTAAACAAGACAATGAGCAGTTCTTC. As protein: CSAKQDNEQFF.

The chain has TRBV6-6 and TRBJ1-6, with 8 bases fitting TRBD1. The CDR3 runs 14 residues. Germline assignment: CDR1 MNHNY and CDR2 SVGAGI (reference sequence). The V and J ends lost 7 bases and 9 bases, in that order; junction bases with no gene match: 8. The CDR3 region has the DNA TGTGCCAGCATCAAGGGACAGGAGGCTTCACCCCTCCACTTT. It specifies CASIKGQEASPLHF.

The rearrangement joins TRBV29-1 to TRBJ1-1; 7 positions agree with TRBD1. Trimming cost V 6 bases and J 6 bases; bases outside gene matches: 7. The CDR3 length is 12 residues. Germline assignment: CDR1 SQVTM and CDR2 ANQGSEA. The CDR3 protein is CSVTTGTPEAFF. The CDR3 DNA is TGCAGCGTCACGACAGGGACCCCTGAAGCTTTCTTT.

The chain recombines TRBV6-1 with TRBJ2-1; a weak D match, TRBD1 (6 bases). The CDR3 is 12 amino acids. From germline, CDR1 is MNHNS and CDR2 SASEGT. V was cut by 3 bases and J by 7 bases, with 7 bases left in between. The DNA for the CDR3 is TGTGCCAGCAGTGATAGGGGGAATGAGCAGTTCTTC. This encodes CASSDRGNEQFF.

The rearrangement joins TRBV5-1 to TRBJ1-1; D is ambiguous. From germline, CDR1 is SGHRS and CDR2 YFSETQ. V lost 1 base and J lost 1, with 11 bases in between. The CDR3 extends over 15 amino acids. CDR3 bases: TGCGCCAGCAGCTTGAATCAGGTATCGAACACTGAAGCTTTCTTT. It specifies CASSLNQVSNTEAFF.

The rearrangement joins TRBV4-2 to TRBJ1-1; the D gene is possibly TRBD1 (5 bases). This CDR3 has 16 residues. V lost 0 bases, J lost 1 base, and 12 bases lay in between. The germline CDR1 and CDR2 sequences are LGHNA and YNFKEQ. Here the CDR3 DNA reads TGTGCCAGCAGCCAAGAGTCAGGGATGAGGAACACTGAAGCTTTCTTT. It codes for CASSQESGMRNTEAFF.

CDR3 in DNA: TGCGCCAGCAGCCTGACGGGGGGCACTGAAGCTTTCTTT. Translated: CASSLTGGTEAFF. This chain links TRBV5-1 with TRBJ1-1; the D gene is possibly TRBD1 (5 bases). Trimming pared 4 bases from V and 4 bases from J, leaving 11 bases between. Germline V CDR1 and CDR2: SGHRS, YFSETQ. This CDR3 has 13 amino acids.

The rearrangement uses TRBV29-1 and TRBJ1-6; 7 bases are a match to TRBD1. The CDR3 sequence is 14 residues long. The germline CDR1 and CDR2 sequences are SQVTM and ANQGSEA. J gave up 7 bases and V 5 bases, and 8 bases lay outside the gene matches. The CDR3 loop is CSVRDSRRNSPLHF. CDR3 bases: TGCAGCGTTCGGGACAGCAGAAGGAATTCACCCCTCCACTTT.

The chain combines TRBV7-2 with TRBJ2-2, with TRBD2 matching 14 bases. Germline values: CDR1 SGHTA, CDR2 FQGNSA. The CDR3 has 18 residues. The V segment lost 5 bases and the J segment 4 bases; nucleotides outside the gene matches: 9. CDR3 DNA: TGTGCCAGCAGCCATCCCGGACTAGCGGGGGGCCTCACCGGGGAGCTGTTTTTT. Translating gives CASSHPGLAGGLTGELFF.

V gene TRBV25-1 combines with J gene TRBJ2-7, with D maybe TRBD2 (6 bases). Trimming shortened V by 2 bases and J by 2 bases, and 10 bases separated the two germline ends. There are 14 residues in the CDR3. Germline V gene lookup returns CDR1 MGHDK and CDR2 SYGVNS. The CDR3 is CASSEGGLAYEQYF. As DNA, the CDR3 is TGTGCCAGCAGTGAAGGGGGGTTAGCCTACGAGCAGTACTTC.

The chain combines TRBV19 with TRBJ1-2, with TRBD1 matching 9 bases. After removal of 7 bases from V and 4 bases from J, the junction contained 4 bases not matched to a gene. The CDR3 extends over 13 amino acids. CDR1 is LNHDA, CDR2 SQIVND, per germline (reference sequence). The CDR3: CASTGTGTYGYTF. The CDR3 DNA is TGTGCCAGTACCGGGACAGGGACCTATGGCTACACCTTC.

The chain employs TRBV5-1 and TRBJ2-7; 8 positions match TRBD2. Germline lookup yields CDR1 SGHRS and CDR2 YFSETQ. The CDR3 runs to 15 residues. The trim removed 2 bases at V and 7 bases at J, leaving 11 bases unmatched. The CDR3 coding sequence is TGCGCCAGCAGCTTCCGACCGGGACTAGGAGGTGAGCAGTACTTC. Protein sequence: CASSFRPGLGGEQYF. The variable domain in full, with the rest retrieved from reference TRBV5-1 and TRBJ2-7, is KAGVTQTPRYLIKTRGQQVTLSCSPISGHRSVSWYQQTPGQGLQFLFEYFSETQRNKGNFPGRFSGRQFSNSRSEMNVSTLELGDSALYLCASSFRPGLGGEQYFGPGTRLTVT.

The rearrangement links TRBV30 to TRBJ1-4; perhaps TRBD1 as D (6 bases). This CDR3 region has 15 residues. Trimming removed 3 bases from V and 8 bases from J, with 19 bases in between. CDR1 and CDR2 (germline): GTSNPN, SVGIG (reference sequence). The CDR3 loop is CAWSISGTPGEKLFF. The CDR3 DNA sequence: TGTGCCTGGAGCATTTCCGGGACACCAGGGGAAAAACTGTTTTTT.

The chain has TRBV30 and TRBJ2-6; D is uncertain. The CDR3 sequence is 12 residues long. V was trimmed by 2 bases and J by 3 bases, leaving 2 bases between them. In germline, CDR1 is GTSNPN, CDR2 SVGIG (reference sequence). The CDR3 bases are TGTGCCTGGAGTCATGGGGCCAACGTCCTGACTTTC. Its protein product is CAWSHGANVLTF. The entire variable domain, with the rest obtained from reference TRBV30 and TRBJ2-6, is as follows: SQTIHQWPATLVQPVGSPLSLECTVEGTSNPNLYWYRQAAGRGLQLLFYSVGIGQISSEVPQNLSASRPQDRQFILSSKKLLLSDSGFYLCAWSHGANVLTFGAGSRLTVL.

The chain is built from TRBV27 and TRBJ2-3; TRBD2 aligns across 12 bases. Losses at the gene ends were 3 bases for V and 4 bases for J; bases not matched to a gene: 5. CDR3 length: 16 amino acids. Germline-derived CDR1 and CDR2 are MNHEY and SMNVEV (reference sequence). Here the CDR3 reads CASSLTSGGAPDTQYF. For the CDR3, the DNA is TGTGCCAGCAGTTTGACTAGCGGGGGAGCTCCAGATACGCAGTATTTT.

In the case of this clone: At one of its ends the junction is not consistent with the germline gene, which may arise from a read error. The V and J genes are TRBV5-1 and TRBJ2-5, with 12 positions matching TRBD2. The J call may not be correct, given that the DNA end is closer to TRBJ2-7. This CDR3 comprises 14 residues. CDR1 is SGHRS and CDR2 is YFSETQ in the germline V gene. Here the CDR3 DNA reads TGTGCCAGCAGCTTGACTAGCGGGAGCCACGAGCAGTACTTC. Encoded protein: CASSLTSGSHEQYF.

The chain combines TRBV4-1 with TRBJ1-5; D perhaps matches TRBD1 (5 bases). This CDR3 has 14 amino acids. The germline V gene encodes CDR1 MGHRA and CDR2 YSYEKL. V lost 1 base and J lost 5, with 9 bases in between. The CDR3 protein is CASSQGTTDQPQHF. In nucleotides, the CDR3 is TGCGCCAGCAGCCAAGGGACAACCGATCAGCCCCAGCATTTT.

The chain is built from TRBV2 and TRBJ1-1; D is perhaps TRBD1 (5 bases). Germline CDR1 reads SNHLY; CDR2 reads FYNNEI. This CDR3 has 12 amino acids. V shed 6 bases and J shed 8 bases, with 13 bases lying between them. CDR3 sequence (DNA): TGTGCCAGCAGCAGGGTAGCCCTCGAAGCTTTCTTT. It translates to CASSRVALEAFF.

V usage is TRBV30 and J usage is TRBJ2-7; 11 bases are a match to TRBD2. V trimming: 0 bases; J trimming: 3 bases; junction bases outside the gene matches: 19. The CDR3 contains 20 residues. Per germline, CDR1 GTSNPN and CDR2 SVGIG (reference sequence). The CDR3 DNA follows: TGTGCCTGGAGTGTAAAACTAGCGGGAGCTTTTAGCCTTAAGGACTACGAGCAGTACTTC. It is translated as CAWSVKLAGAFSLKDYEQYF.

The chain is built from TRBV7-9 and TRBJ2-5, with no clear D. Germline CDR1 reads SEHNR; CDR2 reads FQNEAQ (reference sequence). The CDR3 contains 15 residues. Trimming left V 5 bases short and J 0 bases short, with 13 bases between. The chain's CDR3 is CASSHRVGHQETQYF. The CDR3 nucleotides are TGTGCCAGCAGCCATCGGGTCGGTCACCAAGAGACCCAGTACTTC.

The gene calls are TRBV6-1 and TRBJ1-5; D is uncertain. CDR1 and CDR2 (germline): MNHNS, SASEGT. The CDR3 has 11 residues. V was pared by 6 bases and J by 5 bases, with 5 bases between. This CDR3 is CASREDQPQHF. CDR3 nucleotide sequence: TGTGCCAGCAGGGAGGATCAGCCCCAGCATTTT.

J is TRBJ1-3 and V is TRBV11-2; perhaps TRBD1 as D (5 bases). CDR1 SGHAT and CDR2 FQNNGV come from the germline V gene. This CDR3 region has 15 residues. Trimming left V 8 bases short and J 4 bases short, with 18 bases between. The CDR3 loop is CASSNLRESGNTIYF. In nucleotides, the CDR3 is TGTGCCAGCTCCAATCTCAGGGAATCGGGAAACACCATATATTTT. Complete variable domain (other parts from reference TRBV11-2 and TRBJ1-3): EAGVAQSPRYKIIEKRQSVAFWCNPISGHATLYWYQQILGQGPKLLIQFQNNGVVDDSQLPKDRFSAERLKGVDSTLKIQPAKLEDSAVYLCASSNLRESGNTIYFGEGSWLTVV.

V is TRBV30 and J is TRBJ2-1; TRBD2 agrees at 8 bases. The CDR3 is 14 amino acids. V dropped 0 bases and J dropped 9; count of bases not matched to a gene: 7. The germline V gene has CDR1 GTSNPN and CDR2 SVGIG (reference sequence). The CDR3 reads CAWSVPGGLVEQFF. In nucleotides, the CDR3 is TGTGCCTGGAGTGTACCGGGGGGGCTGGTTGAGCAGTTCTTC.

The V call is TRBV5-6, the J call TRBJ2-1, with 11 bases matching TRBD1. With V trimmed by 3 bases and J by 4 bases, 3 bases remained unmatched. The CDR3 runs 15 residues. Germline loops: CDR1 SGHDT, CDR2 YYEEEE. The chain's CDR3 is CASSWGQGGYNEQFF. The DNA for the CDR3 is TGTGCCAGCAGCTGGGGACAGGGGGGGTACAATGAGCAGTTCTTC. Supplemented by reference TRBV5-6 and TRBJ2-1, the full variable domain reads DAGVTQSPTHLIKTRGQQVTLRCSPKSGHDTVSWYQQALGQGPQFIFQYYEEEERQRGNFPDRFSGHQFPNYSSELNVNALLLGDSALYLCASSWGQGGYNEQFFGPGTRLTVL.

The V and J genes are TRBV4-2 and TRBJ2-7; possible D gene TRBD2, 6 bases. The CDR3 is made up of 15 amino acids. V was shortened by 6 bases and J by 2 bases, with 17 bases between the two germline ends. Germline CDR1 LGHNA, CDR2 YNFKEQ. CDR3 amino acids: CASREGLAPTYEQYF. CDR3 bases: TGTGCCAGCAGGGAGGGGCTAGCGCCGACCTACGAGCAGTACTTC.

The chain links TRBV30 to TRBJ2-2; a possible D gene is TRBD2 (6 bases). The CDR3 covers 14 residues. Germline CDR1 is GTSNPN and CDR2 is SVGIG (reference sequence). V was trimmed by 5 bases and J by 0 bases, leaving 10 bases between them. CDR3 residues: CAWSPGANTGELFF. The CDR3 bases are TGTGCCTGGTCCCCGGGGGCGAACACCGGGGAGCTGTTTTTT.

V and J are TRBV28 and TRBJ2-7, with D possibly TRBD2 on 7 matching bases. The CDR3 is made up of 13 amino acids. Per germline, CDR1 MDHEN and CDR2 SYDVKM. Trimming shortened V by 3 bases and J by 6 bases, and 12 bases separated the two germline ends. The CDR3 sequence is CASSFRGGGEQYF. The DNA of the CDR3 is TGTGCCAGCAGTTTTAGGGGAGGGGGCGAGCAGTACTTC.

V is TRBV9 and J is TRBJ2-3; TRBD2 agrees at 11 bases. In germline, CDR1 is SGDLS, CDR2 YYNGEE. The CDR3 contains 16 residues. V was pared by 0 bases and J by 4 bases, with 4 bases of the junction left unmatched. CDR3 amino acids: CASSVGGLAAADTQYF. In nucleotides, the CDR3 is TGTGCCAGCAGCGTAGGGGGACTAGCGGCCGCAGATACGCAGTATTTT.